A selection of T cell receptor beta chains follows, all from one sample in a study of blood T cells in healthy people across ages. TCRdb reprocessed the 5' RACE reads via MiXCR and lists one record per CDR3 protein. The sample has under 850,000 distinct CDR3 sequences, roughly 34% seen once. The sequenced sample was blood. These receptors came from a man aged 18-30 years in good health. CDR3s include the opening cysteine and the closing phenylalanine or tryptophan. The D gene is left open where the match is weak. A row's size may be missing; if present it is once, few, many or a size class.

d_gene	abundance	v_gene	j_gene	CDR3nt	CDR3aa
TRBD2	NA	TRBV9	TRBJ2-6	TGTGCCAGCAGCCCCCTTCTTCGGGGGGGGAACTCTGGGGCCAACGTCCTGACTTTC	CASSPLLRGGNSGANVLTF
NA	NA	TRBV4-1	TRBJ2-5	TGCGCCAGCAGCCAAGATCCCACAGCCTACAATGAGCAGTACTTC	CASSQDPTAYNEQYF
NA	few	TRBV7-2	TRBJ1-2	TGTGCCAGCAGCTTAGGAGGGGAGGATGGCTACACCTTC	CASSLGGEDGYTF
NA	NA	TRBV20-1	TRBJ1-2	TGCAGTGCCCCTTTTCAGGTTGGCTACACCTTC	CSAPFQVGYTF
NA	few	TRBV30	TRBJ2-1	TGTGCCTGGAGTGTACAAGCGGACAATGAGCAGTTCTTC	CAWSVQADNEQFF
NA	NA	TRBV10-3	TRBJ2-3	TGTGCCATCAGGGAGACAGACCTTGCAGATACGCAGTATTTT	CAIRETDLADTQYF
NA	few	TRBV15	TRBJ2-3	TGTGCCACCAGCAGAGTTGGGGCGCCGGGTACAGATACGCAGTATTTT	CATSRVGAPGTDTQYF
NA	NA	TRBV12-3/TRBV12-4	TRBJ2-3	TGTGCCAGCATCAAAGACAGTGTCGGCACAGATGCGCAGTATTTT	CASIKDSVGTDAQYF
TRBD2	few	TRBV10-3	TRBJ2-1	TGTGCCATCAGTGGGGGGGGGACTAGCGGAGCCTACAATGAGCAGTTCTTC	CAISGGGTSGAYNEQFF
TRBD1	few	TRBV6-1	TRBJ2-4	TGTGCCAGCAGCCTTGAACCGGACAGGGGGCGACCCAAAAACATTCAGTACTTC	CASSLEPDRGRPKNIQYF
TRBD1	NA	TRBV3-1	TRBJ1-1	TGTGCCAGCAGCCAAGATCGGACAGGTCGAGCTTTCTTT	CASSQDRTGRAFF
NA	NA	TRBV27	TRBJ1-1	TGTGCCAGCAGTTTGGGGGGATATAAGGGCACTGAAGCTTTCTTT	CASSLGGYKGTEAFF
NA	few	TRBV12-3/TRBV12-4	TRBJ1-2	TGTGCCAGCAGGCGGACGAGTGGCTACACCTTC	CASRRTSGYTF
TRBD1	NA	TRBV7-2	TRBJ2-1	TGTGCCAGCAGCTTAACCGGGACAGCATACAATGAGCAGTTCTTC	CASSLTGTAYNEQFF
TRBD1	many	TRBV5-1	TRBJ1-2	TGCGCCAGCGCCGTACAGGGGGATAGCTATGGCTACACCTTC	CASAVQGDSYGYTF
NA	many	TRBV7-2	TRBJ2-1	TGTGCCAGCGGCTCTAAAGGGGGGCTTACCTACAATGAGCAGTTCTTC	CASGSKGGLTYNEQFF
NA	few	TRBV5-1	TRBJ2-2	TGCGCCAGCTCGGGAGAAGCCGGGGAGCTGTTTTTT	CASSGEAGELFF
NA	NA	TRBV12-3/TRBV12-4	TRBJ2-5	TGTGCCAGCAGTTACGGAGCCGGGGAGACCCAGTACTTC	CASSYGAGETQYF
NA	NA	TRBV12-3/TRBV12-4	TRBJ2-3	TGTGCCAGCAGTTTGTACTTAGGCACAGATACGCAGTATTTT	CASSLYLGTDTQYF
TRBD2	many	TRBV20-1	TRBJ2-1	TGCAGTGCTGGGACGGGAGGGCCGGGCAATGAGCAGTTCTTC	CSAGTGGPGNEQFF
TRBD2	few	TRBV4-3	TRBJ2-1	TGCGCCAGCAGCCAAGATCTCGGGACTAGCAGTTACAATGAGCAGTTCTTC	CASSQDLGTSSYNEQFF
TRBD1	NA	TRBV29-1	TRBJ2-1	TGCAGCGAGAAGACAGGGTACAATGAGCAGTTCTTC	CSEKTGYNEQFF
NA	NA	TRBV21-1	TRBJ1-2	TGTGCCAGCAGCAATCAGTGCGAGAGCTACACCTTC	CASSNQCESYTF
NA	few	TRBV20-1	TRBJ1-1	TGCAGTGCTAGGCTGGGGCCTGAAGCTTTCTTT	CSARLGPEAFF
NA	few	TRBV7-2	TRBJ2-7	TGTGCCAGCAGCTTGTCGCCAATCTCCTACAATGAGCAGTACTTC	CASSLSPISYNEQYF